The 20 T cell receptor beta chains reported below all come from one sample, sequenced in a study of post-analysis software for immune sequencing data. Study findings and constraints: Five or six TRBV segments (TRBV5-6, TRBV5-1 and TRBV20-1 among them) occurred more frequently in patients than in controls.

Their recognized antigens are unknown. Unique-molecular-identifier-tagged TCR beta cDNA libraries were used. One entry per CDR3 protein, called by TCRdb with MiXCR from the PCR reads. The sample lists about 210,000 distinct CDR3 sequences, 29% occurring once. The sample was blood. The receptor set was obtained from a girl under 18 with multiple sclerosis.

The chain combines TRBV6-5 with TRBJ2-4, with D possibly TRBD1 on 5 matching bases. The end of the DNA is better explained by TRBJ2-7, so the J call may be wrong. The CDR3 contains 13 residues. The germline CDR1 and CDR2 sequences are MNHEY and SVGAGI. The CDR3 DNA is TGTGCCAGCAGTCGCAGACAGATCTACGAGCAGTACTTC. Translation gives CASSRRQIYEQYF.

This clonotype appeared once. V gene TRBV3-1 combines with J gene TRBJ2-7; D perhaps matches TRBD1 (6 bases). The length of the CDR3 is 12 residues. The germline gives CDR1 LGHDT, CDR2 YNNKEL (reference sequence). Trimming took off 2 bases at V and 5 bases at J, with 7 bases between the two ends. The DNA of the CDR3 is TGTGCCAGCAGCCAAACAGGGAACGAGCAGTACTTC. Protein sequence: CASSQTGNEQYF.

This clonotype was detected a few times. The chain employs TRBV28 and TRBJ1-6; D unresolved. Deletions cut 6 bases from V and 0 bases from J, with 6 bases between. The CDR3 spans 14 residues. CDR1 is MDHEN, CDR2 SYDVKM, per germline. In nucleotides, the CDR3 is TGTGCCAGCAGATCGCGCTCCTATAATTCACCCCTCCACTTT. Its protein is CASRSRSYNSPLHF.

This clonotype was seen ten or more times. The chain has TRBV4-1 and TRBJ1-4; D not certain. The CDR3 is 15 residues long. CDR1 MGHRA and CDR2 YSYEKL come from the germline V gene. The germline V and J ends were trimmed by 3 bases and 7 bases, with 15 bases remaining between them. CDR3 in amino acids: CASSHGRRDPEKLFF. The DNA of the CDR3 is TGCGCCAGCAGCCATGGCCGAAGAGACCCTGAAAAACTGTTTTTT.

Of note for this clonotype: At one end the junction does not follow the germline gene, possibly because of a read error. V and J are TRBV18 and TRBJ2-7, with D tentatively TRBD1 (5 bases). The germline gives CDR1 KGHSH, CDR2 LQKENI. The CDR3 is 16 residues long. DNA for the CDR3: TGTGCCTGCTCGATCACAAGGGGTGAGAGCTCCTACGAGCAGTACTTC. Residues: CACSITRGESSYEQYF.

The V and J genes are TRBV7-2 and TRBJ2-3, with no clear D. V lost 3 bases to trimming and J lost 4 bases, with 8 bases between them. The CDR3 runs 13 residues. Germline CDR1 is SGHTA and CDR2 is FQGNSA. The CDR3 region is CASSLSWADTQYF. For the CDR3, the DNA is TGTGCCAGCAGCTTGAGTTGGGCAGATACGCAGTATTTT. Complete variable domain (other parts from reference TRBV7-2 and TRBJ2-3): GAGVSQSPSNKVTEKGKDVELRCDPISGHTALYWYRQSLGQGLEFLIYFQGNSAPDKSGLPSDRFSAERTGGSVSTLTIQRTQQEDSAVYLCASSLSWADTQYFGPGTRLTVL.

This clonotype was recorded many times. CDR3 sequence: CASSRRLLEQYF. For the CDR3, the DNA is TGCGCCAGCTCCCGGCGCCTCCTCGAGCAGTACTTC. The chain has TRBV4-1 and TRBJ2-7; D is undetermined. The CDR3 is 12 amino acids. The V end was cut by 8 bases, the J end by 6 bases, with 14 bases between. Germline CDR1 is MGHRA and CDR2 is YSYEKL.

This clonotype came up many times. The rearrangement links TRBV6-5 to TRBJ2-7; 10 bases are shared with TRBD1. V shed 2 bases and J 3 bases; nucleotides not matched to a gene: 4. CDR1 and CDR2 (germline): MNHEY, SVGAGI. This CDR3 comprises 15 residues. The CDR3 sequence: CASSYLGQGNYEQYF. In nucleotides, the CDR3 is TGTGCCAGCAGTTACCTGGGACAGGGGAACTACGAGCAGTACTTC.

This clonotype came up once. This may be a read error, as it is one base from a much larger clone. The chain is built from TRBV29-1 and TRBJ2-7; TRBD2 agrees at 7 bases. Unmatched junction bases numbered 16, after V lost 6 bases and J lost 5 bases. The length of the CDR3 is 15 residues. The germline CDR1 and CDR2 sequences are SQVTM and ANQGSEA. CDR3 coding DNA: TGCAGCGTCCGTGAGCGGTCGGGAGGTATCCACGAGCAGTACTTC. This gives the protein CSVRERSGGIHEQYF.

V is TRBV14 and J is TRBJ2-3; D is possibly TRBD2 (6 bases). The CDR3 consists of 13 residues. Per germline, CDR1 SGHDN and CDR2 FVKESK. V lost 8 bases and J lost 4, with 13 bases in between. In DNA, the CDR3 is TGTGCCAGCGCCCGCGGGGAGGCAGATACGCAGTATTTT. It yields the protein CASARGEADTQYF.

This clonotype was counted between two and nine times. The chain couples TRBV7-9 to TRBJ2-5; D gene ambiguous. The CDR3 is 14 residues long. CDR1 and CDR2 from the germline V gene are SEHNR and FQNEAQ (reference sequence). The V gene lost 5 bases and the J gene lost 1 base, with 11 bases spanning the gap. CDR3 protein: CASSPLVAQETQYF. As DNA, the CDR3 is TGTGCCAGCAGCCCCCTCGTGGCCCAAGAGACCCAGTACTTC. The entire variable domain, with the rest obtained from reference TRBV7-9 and TRBJ2-5, is as follows: DTGVSQNPRHKITKRGQNVTFRCDPISEHNRLYWYRQTLGQGPEFLTYFQNEAQLEKSRLLSDRFSAERPKGSFSTLEIQRTEQGDSAMYLCASSPLVAQETQYFGPGTRLLVL.

The rearrangement links TRBV14 to TRBJ2-5; D not resolved. Germline V gives CDR1 SGHDN, CDR2 FVKESK. This CDR3 contains 14 residues. V was cut by 0 bases and J by 11 bases, with 16 bases left in between. CDR3 sequence: CASSQEARTNEQYF. CDR3 bases: TGTGCCAGCAGCCAAGAAGCCCGAACCAATGAGCAGTACTTC.

This chain links TRBV9 with TRBJ2-4; either TRBD1 or TRBD2 may fit D (5 bases each). The CDR3 has 16 residues. From germline, CDR1 is SGDLS and CDR2 YYNGEE. V lost 0 bases to trimming and J lost 3 bases, with 13 bases between them. CDR3 residues: CASSVGDGPHKNIQYF. CDR3 bases: TGTGCCAGCAGCGTAGGGGACGGCCCCCACAAAAACATTCAGTACTTC.

There are many counts of this clonotype. CDR3 DNA sequence: TGTGCCAGCAGTTTCTTACGGACAGCCTCCTACGAGCAGTACTTC. It is translated as CASSFLRTASYEQYF. J is TRBJ2-7 and V is TRBV28, with D possibly matching TRBD1 (6 bases). Germline V gives CDR1 MDHEN, CDR2 SYDVKM. Trimming stripped 3 bases from V and 0 bases from J, with 12 bases between. This CDR3 has 15 residues.

Regarding this clonotype: A much larger clone is a single base away; this may be a read error. This CDR3 is missing its conserved last phenylalanine or tryptophan, likely due to a read error. The chain joins TRBV15 to TRBJ1-2; D gene ambiguous. Trimming took off 0 bases at V and 5 bases at J, with 10 bases between the two ends. This CDR3 contains 14 residues. Germline loops: CDR1 LNHNV, CDR2 YYDKDF (reference sequence). CDR3 region: CATSRDLDGYGYTC. The DNA of the CDR3 is TGTGCCACCAGCAGAGATCTCGATGGTTATGGCTACACCTGC.

V usage is TRBV5-6 and J usage is TRBJ1-2, with 10 bases identical to TRBD1. There are 16 residues in the CDR3. Germline V gene lookup returns CDR1 SGHDT and CDR2 YYEEEE. After removal of 1 base from V and 4 bases from J, the junction contained 7 bases not matched to a gene. CDR3 residues: CASSLSPDRGSYGYTF. CDR3 sequence (DNA): TGTGCCAGCAGCTTGTCGCCGGACAGGGGGAGCTATGGCTACACCTTC.

This clonotype was detected ten times or more. This chain links TRBV4-2 with TRBJ2-7, with 7 bases aligning to TRBD2. The CDR3 length is 18 residues. Germline V lookup: CDR1 LGHNA, CDR2 YNFKEQ. Trimming cost V 0 bases and J 0 bases; bases outside gene matches: 11. The CDR3 loop reads CASSQDGYGGGSSYEQYF. The CDR3 region has the DNA TGTGCCAGCAGCCAAGATGGCTATGGGGGAGGGAGCTCCTACGAGCAGTACTTC.

The sample holds many counts of this clonotype. The chain has TRBV4-1 and TRBJ2-3; D not resolved. CDR3 length equals 13 residues. Germline lookup yields CDR1 MGHRA and CDR2 YSYEKL. With 1 base removed from V and 7 bases from J, the gap between germline ends came to 9 bases. CDR3 loop: CASSQVTPHTQYF. The CDR3, as DNA: TGCGCCAGCAGCCAAGTTACCCCTCATACGCAGTATTTT.

This clonotype was picked up many times. This rearrangement joins TRBV15 to TRBJ2-1, with 7 bases that match TRBD2. Germline V gene data show CDR1 as LNHNV and CDR2 as YYDKDF (reference sequence). V dropped 9 bases and J dropped 0; count of bases not matched to a gene: 2. This CDR3 contains 13 residues. The CDR3 here is CATSGRSYNEQFF. In nucleotides, the CDR3 is TGTGCCACTAGCGGGCGCTCCTACAATGAGCAGTTCTTC.

This clonotype was recorded at least ten times. The V and J genes are TRBV5-1 and TRBJ2-5, with D unclear. V was pared by 5 bases and J by 3 bases, with 8 bases between. The CDR3 loop spans 12 amino acids. From germline, CDR1 is SGHRS and CDR2 YFSETQ. CDR3 bases: TGCGCCAGCAGGTTTAGGGAAGAGACCCAGTACTTC. The encoded protein is CASRFREETQYF.